This is a list of T cell receptor beta chains from one sample in a study of primary melanoma T cells and metastatic recurrence. TCRdb's table, derived via immunoSEQ multiplex PCR, lists solely in-frame clones and lacks some. The table lists a few hundred clones, 90% of them singletons. Sequenced input: melanoma tumor tissue. The source is a human donor with melanoma. Both conserved end residues are trimmed from each CDR3. Each record gives: clone size, V gene, J gene, CDR3 protein. The size of a clone is reported for some rows only, either as once, few or many, or as a class for expanded clones.

NA	TRBV11-3	TRBJ2-3	ASTRPPKTDTQY
NA	TRBV25-1	TRBJ1-4	ASSESGSRSKEKLF
NA	TRBV29-1	TRBJ1-1	SADRMNTEAF
NA	TRBV5-1	TRBJ2-1	ASSLVRGGSYNEQF
NA	TRBV25-1	TRBJ1-4	ASSDGVNEKLF
NA	TRBV6-8	TRBJ1-3	ASSRGATGSSGNTIY
once	TRBV19	TRBJ2-3	ASSIRGQREADTQY
NA	TRBV11-3	TRBJ2-3	ASSLEDADTDTQY
NA	TRBV11-3	TRBJ2-7	ASSSGQGGHGLLYEQY
NA	TRBV23-1	TRBJ1-1	ASSPTRGTEAF
NA	TRBV19	TRBJ1-1	ASSIDREGGERAF
NA	TRBV7-6	TRBJ1-5	ASSLGLGARINQPQH
NA	TRBV6-8	TRBJ2-5	AISRQVGKETQY
few	TRBV11-3	TRBJ2-7	ASSLGRGEGSDEQY
NA	TRBV6-8	TRBJ1-5	ASSPSGSNQPQH
NA	TRBV7-8	TRBJ2-5	ASSPLLAGGGETQY
NA	TRBV19	TRBJ2-5	ASSIREGVRGRTRETQY
NA	TRBV6-8	TRBJ1-5	ASSAEASQPQH
NA	TRBV10-2	TRBJ1-5	ASKPGQGNQPQH
NA	TRBV6-8	TRBJ1-1	ASRIEHGLNTEAF
NA	TRBV19	TRBJ2-7	ASSMSPGVYEQY
NA	TRBV12-5	TRBJ1-4	ASGLRGHGEKLF
NA	TRBV19	TRBJ2-2	ASSSGQGTTGELF
NA	TRBV12-5	TRBJ1-2	ASGFEGDRAKT
NA	TRBV19	TRBJ2-7	ASSPSGQGNYEQY
few	TRBV19	TRBJ1-2	ATHRGRDGYT
NA	TRBV10-2	TRBJ2-5	ASTPGPLAGGEETQY
NA	TRBV6-8	TRBJ1-1	ASSLSRQALEAF
NA	TRBV11-3	TRBJ2-2	ASSLVVAGVTGELF
NA	TRBV5-1	TRBJ1-6	ASSPQGEDLGSPLH
NA	TRBV18	TRBJ2-2	ASSSRSAGELF
NA	TRBV7-7	TRBJ2-7	ASSHGQGNAYEQY
NA	TRBV11-3	TRBJ2-3	ASSPWHSSTDTQY
NA	TRBV12-5	TRBJ1-2	ASGLVNSLLYGYT
NA	TRBV11-3	TRBJ2-7	ASSLEGTVMEQY
NA	TRBV18	TRBJ1-2	ASSPYRGLNYGYT
NA	TRBV14	TRBJ2-2	ASSPLQGVTGELF
NA	TRBV18	TRBJ1-1	ASSPSTGFGNTEAF
NA	TRBV10-3	TRBJ1-2	AISESRGVYGYT
NA	TRBV15	TRBJ2-3	ATSRDRSATDTQY
NA	TRBV1	TRBJ2-3	ASSQDRTGGGSTDTQY
few	TRBV11-3	TRBJ1-1	ASSLMGTALGAF
NA	TRBV6-8	TRBJ1-2	AIRRADYGYT
NA	TRBV7-7	TRBJ2-5	ASSLRQGWGETQY
NA	TRBV29-1	TRBJ2-1	NVGMGQGSREQF
NA	TRBV11-3	TRBJ2-2	ASSSSGLSGELF
NA	TRBV18	TRBJ1-1	ASSPKGMNTEAF